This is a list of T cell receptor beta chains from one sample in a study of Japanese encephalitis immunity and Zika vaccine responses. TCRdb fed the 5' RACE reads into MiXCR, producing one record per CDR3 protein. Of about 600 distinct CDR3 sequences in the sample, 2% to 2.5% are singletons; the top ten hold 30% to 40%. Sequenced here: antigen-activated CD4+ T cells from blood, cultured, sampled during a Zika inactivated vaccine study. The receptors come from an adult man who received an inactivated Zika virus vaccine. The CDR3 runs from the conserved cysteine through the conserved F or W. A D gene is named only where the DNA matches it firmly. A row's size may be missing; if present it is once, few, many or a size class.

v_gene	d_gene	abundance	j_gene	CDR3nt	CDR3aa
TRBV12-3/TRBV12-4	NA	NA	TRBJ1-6	TGTGCCAGCAGTACCAACAGGGACGCAGAGAATTCACCCCTCCACTTT	CASSTNRDAENSPLHF
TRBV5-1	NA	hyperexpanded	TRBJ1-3	TGCGCCAGCTCCGCATCGGCCTCCTCTGGAAACACCATATATTTT	CASSASASSGNTIYF
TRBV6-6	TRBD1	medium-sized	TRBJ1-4	TGTGCCAGCAGTTACCCGGGCAGGGGGCATGAAAAACTGTTTTTT	CASSYPGRGHEKLFF
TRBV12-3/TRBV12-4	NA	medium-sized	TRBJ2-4	TGTGCCAGCCGTGCAGCGGCTACCAAAAACATTCAGTACTTC	CASRAAATKNIQYF
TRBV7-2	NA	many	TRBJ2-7	TGTGCCAGCAGCTTAGTTGACGGTTACGAGCAGTACTTC	CASSLVDGYEQYF
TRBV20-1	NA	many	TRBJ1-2	TGCAGTGCTAGACCGCTGAACCGGACGGTTAACTATGGCTACACCTTC	CSARPLNRTVNYGYTF
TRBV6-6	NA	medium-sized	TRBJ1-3	TGTGCCAGCAGTGACACAGTCTCTGGAAACACCATATATTTT	CASSDTVSGNTIYF
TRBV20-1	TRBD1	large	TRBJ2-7	TGCAGTGCTACGCCCCAGGGGGACGAGCAGTACTTC	CSATPQGDEQYF
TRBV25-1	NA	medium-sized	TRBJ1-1	TGTGCCAGCAGTGGGCGTAGGGACACTGAAGCTTTCTTT	CASSGRRDTEAFF
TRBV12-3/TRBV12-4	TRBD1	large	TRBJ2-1	TGTGCCAGCAATAGACAGGGGAGTAATGAGCAGTTCTTC	CASNRQGSNEQFF
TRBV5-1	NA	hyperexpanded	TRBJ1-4	TGCGCCAGCAGCTTACCTACAGGGAAGACTCATGAAAAACTGTTTTTT	CASSLPTGKTHEKLFF
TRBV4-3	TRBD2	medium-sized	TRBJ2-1	TGCGCCAGCAGCGGGACTAGCGGGGGTGGCGAGCAGTTCTTC	CASSGTSGGGEQFF
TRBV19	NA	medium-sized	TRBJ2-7	TGTGCCAGTAGTGGCCAGAGGCACTACGAGCAGTACTTC	CASSGQRHYEQYF
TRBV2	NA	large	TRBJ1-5	TGTGCCAGCAGCGTTTCTCTGCGCTCCAATCAGCCCCAGCATTTT	CASSVSLRSNQPQHF
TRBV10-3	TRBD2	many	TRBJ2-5	TGTGCCATCAAGGGGACTAGCGAGAGGGAGACCCAGTACTTC	CAIKGTSERETQYF
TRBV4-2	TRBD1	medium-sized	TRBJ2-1	TGTGCCAGCAGCCTACCCTCTGCGGGACAGGCGAACAATGAGCAGTTCTTC	CASSLPSAGQANNEQFF
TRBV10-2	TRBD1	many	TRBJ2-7	TGCGCCAGCACTGAAGCCGGGACAGGGGGTTACGAGCAGTACTTC	CASTEAGTGGYEQYF
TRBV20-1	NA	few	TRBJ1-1	TGCAGTGCCCCAGGTCCGGGGTGGACTGAAGCTTTCTTT	CSAPGPGWTEAFF
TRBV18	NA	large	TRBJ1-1	TGTGCCAGCTCACTCCGACAGAAGAACACTGAAGCTTTCTTT	CASSLRQKNTEAFF
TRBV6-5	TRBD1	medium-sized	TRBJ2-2	TGTGCCAGCAGTTATAGAGGGACAGGGGGCATCGGGGAGCTGTTTTTT	CASSYRGTGGIGELFF
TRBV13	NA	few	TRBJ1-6	TGTGCCAGCAGCTTGGGCCGGGGCTCCTATAATTCACCCCTCCACTTT	CASSLGRGSYNSPLHF
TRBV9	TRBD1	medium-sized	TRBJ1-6	TGTGCCAGCAGCGTAGGGGACAGGGGGCTGAATTCACCCCTCCACTTT	CASSVGDRGLNSPLHF
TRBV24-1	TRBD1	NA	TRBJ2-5	TGTGCCACCAGTGATTCCGGGACAGGGGGCTCAGAGACCCAGTACTTC	CATSDSGTGGSETQYF
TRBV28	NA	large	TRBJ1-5	TGTGCCAGCAGTTTGGTTTCGGCAGGTAGCAATCAGCCCCAGCATTTT	CASSLVSAGSNQPQHF
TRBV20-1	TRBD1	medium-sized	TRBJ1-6	TGCAGTGCCTACCCCCAGGGGGGCAGTTATTCACCCCTCCACTTT	CSAYPQGGSYSPLHF
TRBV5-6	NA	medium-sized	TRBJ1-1	TGTGCCAGCAGCTCGTGGACAAACGACCTAGACGCTGAAGCTTTCTTT	CASSSWTNDLDAEAFF
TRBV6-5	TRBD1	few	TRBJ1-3	TGTGCCAGCAGTTATACAGGGGCAACTGGAAACACCATATATTTT	CASSYTGATGNTIYF
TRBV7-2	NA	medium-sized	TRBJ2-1	TGTGCCAGCAGCCCCGGCCGTTGGGGCAATGAGCAGTTCTTC	CASSPGRWGNEQFF
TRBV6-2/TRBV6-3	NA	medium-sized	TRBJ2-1	TGTGCCAGCAGTCCGACGGGGTGGAATGAGCAGTTCTTC	CASSPTGWNEQFF
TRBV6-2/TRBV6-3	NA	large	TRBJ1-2	TGTGCCAGCAGGTCTACAGGGAATCCGCGGGGCTACACCTTC	CASRSTGNPRGYTF
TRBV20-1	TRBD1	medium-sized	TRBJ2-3	TGCAGTGCTAGAGGGGGACCGGGACAGCTCACAGATACGCAGTATTTT	CSARGGPGQLTDTQYF
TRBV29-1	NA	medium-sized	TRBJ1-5	TGCGTATTGGAGGGGACTTATAGCAATCAGCCCCAGCATTTT	CVLEGTYSNQPQHF
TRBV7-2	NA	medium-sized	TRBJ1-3	TGTGCCAGCAGCTTAAGGTCTTCAACGTCCGTAAGCTCTGGAAACACCATATATTTT	CASSLRSSTSVSSGNTIYF
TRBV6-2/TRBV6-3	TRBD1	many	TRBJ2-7	TGTGCCACCTCCAGACTCGGGACAGGGGCCTACGAGCAGTACTTC	CATSRLGTGAYEQYF
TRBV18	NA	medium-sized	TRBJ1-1	TGTGCCAGCTCACCCGAGACACAAGTTTGGAACACTGAAGCTTTCTTT	CASSPETQVWNTEAFF
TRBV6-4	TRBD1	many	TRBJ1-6	TGTGCCAGCAGTGCTGGACAGGGTCCAAATTCACCCCTCCACTTT	CASSAGQGPNSPLHF
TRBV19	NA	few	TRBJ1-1	TGTGCCAGTAGTAGCGGACAGAAACCGTGGGTTTTCTTT	CASSSGQKPWVFF
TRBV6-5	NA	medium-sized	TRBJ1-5	TGTGCCAGCAGTACCGGGGGTGATCAGCCCCAGCATTTT	CASSTGGDQPQHF
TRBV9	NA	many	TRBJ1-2	TGTGCCAGCAGCGCCCAGTCAGGGTTTTTTGATGGCTACACCTTC	CASSAQSGFFDGYTF
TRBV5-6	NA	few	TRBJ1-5	TGTGCCAGCAGCTTGGGGGAAACGAGACTTCAGGGCAATCAGCCCCAGCATTTT	CASSLGETRLQGNQPQHF
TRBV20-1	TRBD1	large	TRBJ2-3	TGCAGTGCTACCCCGGGACAGGGGTTGAATACGCAGTATTTT	CSATPGQGLNTQYF
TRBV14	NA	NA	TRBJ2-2	TGTGCCAGCAGCCAAGATAGGGCCGGGGAGCTGTTTTTT	CASSQDRAGELFF
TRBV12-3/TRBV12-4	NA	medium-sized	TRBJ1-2	TGTGCCAGCACCTGGGGCCGAGGGTACGACTATGGCTACACCTTC	CASTWGRGYDYGYTF
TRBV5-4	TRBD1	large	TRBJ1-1	TGTGCCAGCAGACGACAGGGGAACACTGAAGCTTTCTTT	CASRRQGNTEAFF
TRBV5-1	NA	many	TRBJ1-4	TGCGCCAGCTTAAACGGAGGGATTAAGGAAAAACTGTTTTTT	CASLNGGIKEKLFF
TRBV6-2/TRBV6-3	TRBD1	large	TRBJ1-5	TGTGCCAGCAGGCAAACAGGGGGCGGCCATCAGCCCCAGCATTTT	CASRQTGGGHQPQHF
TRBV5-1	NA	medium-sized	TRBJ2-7	TGCGCCAGCAAGGAGTCCTACGAGCAGTACTTC	CASKESYEQYF
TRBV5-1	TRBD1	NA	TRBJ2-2	TGCGACAGAACAAGGGACAGAGTAGTCGGGGAGATGTTTTTT	CDRTRDRVVGEMFF
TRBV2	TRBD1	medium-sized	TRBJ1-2	TGTGCCAGCAGCGAGACAGGGGGCGGGTATGGCTACACCTTC	CASSETGGGYGYTF
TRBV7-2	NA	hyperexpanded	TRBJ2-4	TGTGCCAGCAGCCTGGGTGGGACAAAAAACATTCAGTACTTC	CASSLGGTKNIQYF
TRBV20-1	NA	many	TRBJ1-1	TGCAGTGCTAGAGATTTTGGGGACACTGAAGCTTTCTTT	CSARDFGDTEAFF
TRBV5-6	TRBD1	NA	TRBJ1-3	TGTGCCAGCAGCTCCGGGACAGGGACTGGAAACACCATATATTTT	CASSSGTGTGNTIYF
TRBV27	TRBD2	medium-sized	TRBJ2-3	TGTGCCAGCAGTCCGAGAAGACTAGCGGGTTTTATAGATACGCAGTATTTT	CASSPRRLAGFIDTQYF
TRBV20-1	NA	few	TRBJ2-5	TGCAGTGCCTCTATGCAGGAGACCCAGTACTTC	CSASMQETQYF
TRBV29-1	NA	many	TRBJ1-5	TGCGTATTGGAGGGGACTTATAGCAATCAGCCCCCGCATTTT	CVLEGTYSNQPPHF
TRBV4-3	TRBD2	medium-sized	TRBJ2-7	TGCGCCAGCAGCCAAGTTTCCGGGGGGACCTACGAGCAGTACTTC	CASSQVSGGTYEQYF